This TCR beta chain was obtained from a study of blood T cell repertoires in COVID-19 (TCRdb year 2020). Describing the broader study: The collaborator samples originated in the United States, Italy and Spain and spanned the acute and convalescent phases of COVID-19. The sample metadata nearly always contained a de-identified subject ID, COVID-19 status, age in years and sex. The repertoires were made available in a free public database intended to serve as a resource for research on the immune response to SARS-CoV-2. The dataset comprised deeply sampled blood TCRbeta repertoires from subjects exposed to, actively infected with, or recovered from COVID-19. Where HLA class I and class II types were available, the types were taken from metadata supplied by the sample provider, not from assay-based typing. Samples came from the ongoing ImmuneRACE study (first 160 participants) plus 1,254 subjects from 6 global collaborators. The prospective study material was composed of cDNA or gDNA derived from T cells, B-cell-depleted T cells, or PBMCs.

Points on this clone: Which antigen it targets is not known. Qualities for individual bases were not recorded, and no much larger clone is one base off.

TCRbeta CDR3 regions were amplified from genomic DNA using the immunoSEQ Assay, a bias-controlled multiplex PCR. The paper's data handling went like this. Within the assay, amplification of reference gene primers was used to estimate how many nucleated cells each sample contained. Sequence reads were collapsed and filtered to measure the absolute abundance of every unique TCRbeta CDR3 rearrangement. Productive Simpson clonality was computed per sample as the square root of Simpson's diversity index over productive rearrangements. Imported from immuneACCESS, the table was reduced by TCRdb to in-frame sequences with V and J called. These copies leave out some clones; in studies compared against another copy, an unresolved V gene accounts for under half, and the cause of the remainder is not known. From that table come the V and J calls and clone size; the DNA was used to work out D and trimming. The sample table lists 400,000 to 450,000 clones, just over 85% of them with a count of one. The ten largest clones capture 1.4% of the sample.

As encoded in the germline V gene, CDR1 is SGHRS while CDR2 is YFSETQ. Trimming accounts for 4 bases at V and 6 bases at J, while the number of junction bases matched to no gene is 2. The CDR3 sequence holds 12 residues, the cysteine and phenylalanine included. Only CDR3 DNA is held: 36 bases, read in frame from base 1. The paper's findings and limits, for the study overall: The quantity of clinical and demographic metadata differed by source and by participant and was supplied without curation.

Collaborating institutions collected whole blood in K2EDTA tubes following their own protocols. For TCRbeta analysis, collaborator samples were shipped as frozen whole blood, as isolated PBMCs, or as DNA extracted from either sample type. The V and J genes are TRBV5-1 and TRBJ2-7; TRBD1 agrees with 9 junctional bases. Sequenced input: peripheral blood. This clonotype originated in a woman in her 30s with active or convalescent COVID-19. Here the CDR3 is given as CASSPDRGEQYF. In nucleotide form, the sequence is TGCGCCAGCAGCCCGGACAGGGGCGAGCAGTACTTC.